These 5 T cell receptor beta chains were all obtained from the same sample, sequenced in a study of blood T cell repertoires in COVID-19. The protocol was immunoSEQ multiplex PCR, while the TCRdb copy is restricted to in-frame clones and leaves out a portion. The sample has some 31,000 clones, 93% seen once; the top ten hold 4.5% to 6.5%. The source material was peripheral blood. Receptors originate from a human donor in a cohort sampled during active COVID-19.

The chain recombines TRBV24-1 with TRBJ2-3; the match to TRBD2 covers 10 bases. CDR3 length: 16 residues. Germline-derived CDR1 and CDR2 are KGHDR and SFDVKD. The V and J ends lost 4 bases and 2 bases, in that order; junction bases with no gene match: 5. CDR3 nucleotide sequence: TGTGCCACCAGTGACCAGCGGGGGGGCTTCACAGATACGCAGTATTTT. It yields the protein CATSDQRGGFTDTQYF.

The chain links TRBV27 to TRBJ2-7, with a tentative D call TRBD2 (5 bases). This CDR3 is built from 15 residues. Germline V gives CDR1 MNHEY, CDR2 SMNVEV (reference sequence). V lost 4 bases and J lost 7, with 20 bases in between. As DNA, the CDR3 is TGTGCCAGCAGTTATACCACTAGTCCCCTTTGGGAGCAGTACTTC. It yields the protein CASSYTTSPLWEQYF.

The chain couples TRBV6-5 to TRBJ2-7; 7 bases align to TRBD2. CDR1 is MNHEY, CDR2 SVGAGI, per germline. Trimming cost V 4 bases and J 4 bases; bases outside gene matches: 7. This CDR3 comprises 14 residues. The CDR3: CASSSEGGVYEQYF. The DNA for the CDR3 is TGTGCCAGCAGTTCCGAGGGAGGGGTGTACGAGCAGTACTTC.

This chain uses TRBV7-8 with TRBJ1-5, with D possibly being TRBD1 (6 bases). Germline CDR1 and CDR2: SGHVS and FQNEAQ. The CDR3 is 14 amino acids. Trimming stripped 2 bases from V and 4 bases from J, with 9 bases between. The CDR3 loop reads CASSLHQGNQPQHF. In DNA form, the CDR3 reads TGTGCCAGCAGCTTACACCAGGGGAATCAGCCCCAGCATTTT.

The chain uses TRBV5-6 and TRBJ1-5; no definite D call. Germline CDR1 reads SGHDT; CDR2 reads YYEEEE. The ends were cut back, 2 bases at V and 1 base at J, with 10 bases in the middle. There are 15 residues in the CDR3. In nucleotides, the CDR3 is TGTGCCAGCAGCTTTGGCCAGAGGAGCAATCAGCCCCAGCATTTT. Protein sequence: CASSFGQRSNQPQHF. Filled out from reference TRBV5-6 and TRBJ1-5, the complete variable domain reads DAGVTQSPTHLIKTRGQQVTLRCSPKSGHDTVSWYQQALGQGPQFIFQYYEEEERQRGNFPDRFSGHQFPNYSSELNVNALLLGDSALYLCASSFGQRSNQPQHFGDGTRLSIL.